The 25 T cell receptor beta chains below come from one sample, sequenced in a study of tissue T cells after allogeneic stem cell transplantation. Clones were sequenced by immunoSEQ multiplex PCR, and TCRdb holds only the in-frame ones, with some missing. Among thousands of clones listed, over 70% were seen once. The sequencing here drew on skin, taken at autopsy. All receptors derive from an older male patient with steroid-refractory graft-versus-host disease after an allogeneic stem cell transplant. Some T cells may be transferred from the graft donor.

Only a few counts were recorded for this clone. The rearrangement links TRBV7-8 to TRBJ1-1; no firm D call. The CDR3 length is 16 residues. In germline, CDR1 is SGHVS, CDR2 FQNEAQ. The ends were cut back, 2 bases at V and 4 bases at J, with 17 bases in the middle. CDR3 DNA: TGTGCCAGCAGCTTATATACTGGTAGGGCGGTCACTGAAGCTTTCTTT. Translation gives CASSLYTGRAVTEAFF.

This chain joins TRBV3-1 (or the pseudogene TRBV3-2) and TRBJ2-2, with a possible D match to TRBD2 (6 bases). The ends were cut back, 5 bases at V and 5 bases at J, with 15 bases in the middle. CDR1 and CDR2 (germline): LGHDT, YNNKEL (reference sequence). The CDR3 has 15 amino acids. CDR3 coding DNA: TGTGCCAGCAGCTTCGGAGGGGCGAGGACCGGGGAGCTGTTTTTT. This encodes CASSFGGARTGELFF.

In nucleotides, the CDR3 is TGTGCCAGCAGCCTTGGGACACCTTACGAGCAGTACTTC. Translation gives CASSLGTPYEQYF. The chain has TRBV7-2 and TRBJ2-7; weak D call: TRBD1 (6 bases). Germline loops: CDR1 SGHTA, CDR2 FQGNSA. Trimming removed 5 bases from V and 4 bases from J, with 12 bases in between. The CDR3 runs to 13 residues.

The V call is TRBV9, the J call TRBJ1-3; D is perhaps TRBD1 (5 bases). Per the germline V gene, CDR1 is SGDLS and CDR2 is YYNGEE. The CDR3 is 16 residues long. V lost 2 bases, J lost 4 bases, and 16 bases lay in between. The CDR3 DNA is TGTGCCAGCAGCGTTCGTACTGGGACCGAAGGAAACACCATATATTTT. Translation gives CASSVRTGTEGNTIYF.

The chain has TRBV19 and TRBJ2-7; 10 positions agree with TRBD1. CDR3 length: 15 residues. The V and J ends lost 3 bases and 3 bases, in that order; junction bases with no gene match: 5. CDR1 LNHDA and CDR2 SQIVND come from the germline V gene (reference sequence). This CDR3 reads CASSIPGQGLYEQYF. DNA of the CDR3: TGTGCCAGTAGTATCCCGGGACAGGGGCTCTACGAGCAGTACTTC. The full variable domain, with the rest looked up from reference TRBV19 and TRBJ2-7, is DGGITQSPKYLFRKEGQNVTLSCEQNLNHDAMYWYRQDPGQGLRLIYYSQIVNDFQKGDIAEGYSVSREKKESFPLTVTSAQKNPTAFYLCASSIPGQGLYEQYFGPGTRLTVT.

Turning to this clone: The sample contains more than one DNA sequence encoding this CDR3. CDR3 region: CASSEKDSSGNTIYF. In DNA, the CDR3 is TGTGCCAGCAGTGAAAAGGACAGCTCTGGAAACACCATATATTTT. The chain is built from TRBV6-1 and TRBJ1-3; D may be TRBD1 (6 bases). The CDR3 contains 15 residues. Trimming took off 2 bases at V and 0 bases at J, with 8 bases between the two ends. Per the germline V gene, CDR1 is MNHNS and CDR2 is SASEGT.

J is TRBJ1-2 and V is TRBV5-8; D uncertain. The V gene lost 1 base and the J gene lost 3 bases, with 4 bases spanning the gap. The CDR3 is 12 residues long. Per germline, CDR1 SGHTS and CDR2 YDEGEE. The CDR3 sequence: CASSLTDYGYTF. The CDR3 DNA reads as TGTGCCAGCAGCTTGACCGACTATGGCTACACCTTC.

The chain recombines TRBV2 with TRBJ2-5, with TRBD1 as a possible D gene (7 bases). This CDR3 has 14 amino acids. Trimming removed 6 bases at V and 3 bases at J, with 14 bases between. Germline V gene lookup returns CDR1 SNHLY and CDR2 FYNNEI. Here the CDR3 DNA reads TGTGCCAGCAGGCCGGGACAGCGGGAAGAGACCCAGTACTTC. Its protein is CASRPGQREETQYF.

This chain connects TRBV27 to TRBJ1-1, with 9 bases lining up with TRBD1. This CDR3 has 14 residues. CDR1 and CDR2 (germline): MNHEY, SMNVEV (reference sequence). V lost 6 bases, J lost 5 bases, and 7 bases stayed unmatched. CDR3 sequence (DNA): TGTGCCAGCAGCTCGGGACAGGGTATGACTGAAGCTTTCTTT. It is translated as CASSSGQGMTEAFF.

The CDR3: CASSYSSPLPDEQYF. For the CDR3, the DNA is TGTGCCAGCAGTTACAGCAGTCCCCTTCCGGACGAGCAGTACTTC. The chain uses TRBV6-5 and TRBJ2-7; D remains ambiguous. Trimming removed 2 bases from V and 5 bases from J, with 16 bases in between. Germline CDR1 MNHEY, CDR2 SVGAGI. The CDR3 has 15 residues.

The rearrangement links TRBV2 to TRBJ1-2; TRBD1 matches at 10 bases. Trimming removed 4 bases from V and 8 bases from J; junction bases left unmatched: 4. Germline CDR1 SNHLY, CDR2 FYNNEI. This CDR3 is built from 13 residues. The CDR3 spells CASSVTGGIGYTF. Here the CDR3 DNA reads TGTGCCAGCAGTGTGACAGGGGGCATCGGCTACACCTTC.

This clone was counted only a few times. The chain is built from TRBV7-2 and TRBJ1-1; 7 nucleotides match TRBD1. The V gene's germline CDR1 is SGHTA and CDR2 FQGNSA. This CDR3 has 15 amino acids. With 5 bases clipped from V and 1 base from J, the junction kept 7 bases outside the gene matches. The CDR3 region has the DNA TGTGCCAGCAGCCAGTGGGACAGATGGAACACTGAAGCTTTCTTT. Translated: CASSQWDRWNTEAFF.

The V and J genes are TRBV7-9 and TRBJ1-5; D is uncertain. The CDR3 runs to 14 residues. Germline lookup yields CDR1 SEHNR and CDR2 FQNEAQ (reference sequence). V shed 2 bases and J shed 6 bases, with 11 bases lying between them. CDR3 sequence (DNA): TGTGCCAGCAGCTTATTAGGTTATGGTCAGCCCCAGCATTTT. This codes for CASSLLGYGQPQHF.

Only a few counts were recorded for this clone. The chain has TRBV6-5 and TRBJ1-1; the match to TRBD1 covers 8 bases. V lost 0 bases to trimming and J lost 7 bases; unmatched junction nucleotides: 7. Germline CDR1 and CDR2: MNHEY and SVGAGI. This CDR3 spans 15 amino acids. The CDR3 here is CASSYSGQVMIEAFF. In DNA form, the CDR3 reads TGTGCCAGCAGTTACTCGGGACAGGTAATGATTGAAGCTTTCTTT.

A few counts support this clone. The rearrangement links TRBV19 to TRBJ1-3; D is undetermined. The V and J ends lost 4 bases and 0 bases respectively, with 4 bases between them. This CDR3 contains 13 residues. Germline CDR1 reads LNHDA; CDR2 reads SQIVND (reference sequence). The chain's CDR3 is CASSKDSGNTIYF. DNA for the CDR3: TGTGCCAGTAGTAAGGACTCTGGAAACACCATATATTTT. Combining the CDR3 with reference TRBV19 and TRBJ1-3 gives the whole variable domain DGGITQSPKYLFRKEGQNVTLSCEQNLNHDAMYWYRQDPGQGLRLIYYSQIVNDFQKGDIAEGYSVSREKKESFPLTVTSAQKNPTAFYLCASSKDSGNTIYFGEGSWLTVV.

This clone occurred a few times. The rearrangement uses TRBV7-9 and TRBJ1-2; TRBD1 agrees at 11 bases. CDR1 is SEHNR and CDR2 is FQNEAQ in the germline V gene (reference sequence). V trimming: 7 bases; J trimming: 2 bases; junction bases outside the gene matches: 9. The CDR3 loop spans 16 amino acids. The CDR3 nucleotides read TGTGCCAGCATCCGACCCGGGACAGGGGGAAACTATGGCTACACCTTC. Translation: CASIRPGTGGNYGYTF.

The chain uses TRBV6-5 and TRBJ1-1, with 7 bases matching TRBD1. CDR1 and CDR2 from the germline V gene are MNHEY and SVGAGI. Unmatched junction bases numbered 9, after V lost 6 bases and J lost 5 bases. The CDR3 is 14 residues long. Here the CDR3 reads CASSPRQGRTEAFF. The CDR3 DNA is TGTGCCAGCAGCCCCAGACAGGGCAGGACTGAAGCTTTCTTT.

This chain joins TRBV24-1 and TRBJ1-6; D might be TRBD1 (5 bases). The CDR3 is 16 residues long. Trimming left V 0 bases short and J 7 bases short, with 12 bases between. From germline, CDR1 is KGHDR and CDR2 SFDVKD. CDR3 nucleotide sequence: TGTGCCACCAGTGATTTGCACTGGGGGGAGAATTCACCCCTCCACTTT. This sequence encodes CATSDLHWGENSPLHF.

The J gene is TRBJ1-2, the V gene TRBV19; the D is unclear. The CDR3 is 13 amino acids. Germline CDR1 and CDR2: LNHDA and SQIVND (reference sequence). V gave up 5 bases and J gave up 4 bases, with 11 bases separating them. The CDR3 nucleotides are TGTGCCAGTAGTCGGAGGGCGAGCTATGGCTACACCTTC. Its translation: CASSRRASYGYTF.

The chain combines TRBV11-2 with TRBJ1-4; D is possibly TRBD1 (6 bases). V was trimmed by 2 bases and J by 5 bases, leaving 12 bases between them. From germline, CDR1 is SGHAT and CDR2 FQNNGV. This CDR3 spans 15 amino acids. CDR3 DNA sequence: TGTGCCAGCAGCTTATCGGGGGCACGGAATGAAAAACTGTTTTTT. It is translated as CASSLSGARNEKLFF.

As DNA, the CDR3 is TGTGCCAGCAGCCCCCCTAGTATAGCGGGGGGGGGAGATGAGCAGTTCTTC. Its translation: CASSPPSIAGGGDEQFF. The chain is built from TRBV7-9 and TRBJ2-1; 11 bases map to TRBD2. With V trimmed by 5 bases and J by 8 bases, 14 bases remained unmatched. In germline, CDR1 is SEHNR, CDR2 FQNEAQ (reference sequence). The CDR3 spans 17 residues.

The chain links TRBV29-1 to TRBJ2-3, with D possibly being TRBD1 (5 bases). Germline V gene sequence: CDR1 SQVTM, CDR2 ANQGSEA. Trimming left V 4 bases short and J 5 bases short, with 10 bases between. The CDR3 has 12 amino acids. The CDR3 coding sequence is TGCAGCGTTGCCAAGGGGTTAGATACGCAGTATTTT. Translating it yields CSVAKGLDTQYF.

Judged by abundance, this clone is medium-sized. An end of the junction differs from the germline gene, which may be a read error. CDR3 protein: CARSLGGGRGLQPQHF. The CDR3 nucleotides read TGTGCCCGCAGCTTGGGGGGGGGCAGGGGGCTACAGCCCCAGCATTTT. The chain links TRBV5-8 to TRBJ1-5, with 8 bases fitting TRBD1. CDR1 SGHTS and CDR2 YDEGEE come from the germline V gene. The CDR3 extends over 16 amino acids.

V and J are TRBV19 and TRBJ2-7; no firm D call. Germline CDR1 is LNHDA and CDR2 is SQIVND (reference sequence). V was trimmed by 7 bases and J by 1 base, leaving 11 bases between them. The CDR3 covers 13 residues. Written as DNA, the CDR3 is TGTGCCAGTACCCCGCCGTTTTCCTACGAGCAGTACTTC. Its translation: CASTPPFSYEQYF.

This clone has only one observation. The J gene is TRBJ1-6, the V gene TRBV27, with D perhaps matching TRBD1 (6 bases). Trimming shortened V by 4 bases and J by 0 bases, and 13 bases separated the two germline ends. Germline V gene sequence: CDR1 MNHEY, CDR2 SMNVEV (reference sequence). This CDR3 has 17 residues. Written as DNA, the CDR3 is TGTGCCAGCAGTTCCCCTATACAGGGCTCCTATAATTCACCCCTCCACTTT. As protein: CASSSPIQGSYNSPLHF.